A selection of T cell receptor beta chains follows, all from one sample in a study of cytotoxic CD8 clonotypes in ibrutinib-treated CLL. The protocol was immunoSEQ multiplex PCR, while the TCRdb copy is restricted to in-frame clones and leaves out a portion. The repertoire holds some 50,000 clones, with roughly two thirds as singletons. Source: PBMCs, taken after 12 months of ibrutinib treatment. All receptors derive from a human donor with chronic lymphocytic leukemia. CDR3s include the opening cysteine and the closing phenylalanine or tryptophan. The order of the fields is V gene, clone size, CDR3 length, D gene, J gene, CDR3 protein, CDR3 DNA. D genes are given only for firm matches. Expanded clones get a size class; other rows say once, few or many, or leave the size out.

TRBV7-9	NA	16	NA	TRBJ1-4	CASSLEGIRANEKLFF	TGTGCCAGCAGCTTAGAGGGCATTAGGGCTAATGAAAAACTGTTTTTT
TRBV7-6	NA	17	TRBD2	TRBJ2-1	CASSLVGWGTTPNEQFF	TGTGCCAGCAGCTTAGTAGGCTGGGGGACTACACCCAATGAGCAGTTCTTC
TRBV7-9	NA	17	NA	TRBJ2-1	CASSLVYGRSSYNEQFF	TGTGCCAGCAGCTTAGTATATGGAAGAAGCTCCTACAATGAGCAGTTCTTC
TRBV18	NA	13	NA	TRBJ2-7	CASSPIETAEQYF	TGTGCCAGCTCACCTATAGAAACGGCCGAGCAGTACTTC
TRBV27	NA	14	NA	TRBJ1-5	CASSFSGGNQPQHF	TGTGCCAGCAGTTTCTCCGGTGGAAATCAGCCCCAGCATTTT
TRBV27	NA	13	NA	TRBJ1-3	CASSSRSGNTIYF	TGTGCCAGCAGTTCAAGGTCTGGAAACACCATATATTTT
TRBV5-1	few	15	TRBD2	TRBJ2-2	CASSLGAGLAGELFF	TGCGCCAGCAGCTTGGGAGCGGGGCTCGCCGGGGAGCTGTTTTTT
TRBV9	NA	14	NA	TRBJ2-1	CASSLRGAYNEQFF	TGTGCCAGCAGCCTAAGAGGGGCTTACAATGAGCAGTTCTTC
TRBV5-1	NA	16	NA	TRBJ2-2	CASSLVWQVNTGELFF	TGCGCCAGCAGCTTGGTGTGGCAGGTCAACACCGGGGAGCTGTTTTTT
TRBV2	NA	14	NA	TRBJ2-2	CASRGTRNTGELFF	TGTGCCAGCAGGGGAACAAGGAACACCGGGGAGCTGTTTTTT
TRBV6-5	few	15	NA	TRBJ2-7	CASSSPGEGSYEQYF	TGTGCCAGCAGTTCCCCCGGTGAAGGGTCCTACGAGCAGTACTTC
TRBV27	NA	11	NA	TRBJ2-7	CASSLSYEQYF	TGTGCCAGCAGTCTTTCTTACGAGCAGTACTTC
TRBV18	few	13	NA	TRBJ1-2	CASSPVRGIGYTF	TGTGCCAGCTCACCGGTTAGGGGGATTGGCTACACCTTC
TRBV2	NA	13	NA	TRBJ2-1	CASRQSPYNEQFF	TGTGCCAGCCGACAGTCACCCTACAATGAGCAGTTCTTC
TRBV6-1	NA	12	NA	TRBJ2-7	CASSDGVDEQYF	TGTGCCAGCAGCGACGGGGTGGACGAGCAGTACTTC
TRBV7-2	NA	13	TRBD2	TRBJ2-7	CASSLWGGYEQYF	TGTGCCAGCAGCTTGTGGGGGGGGTACGAGCAGTACTTC
TRBV5-1	NA	17	NA	TRBJ2-7	CASSSGTVRQEAYEQYF	TGCGCCAGCAGCTCCGGAACCGTACGACAGGAGGCCTACGAGCAGTACTTC
TRBV1	NA	19	NA	TRBJ1-2	CTSSQDTRRVGQGGHGYTF	TGCACCAGCAGCCAAGATACCCGACGAGTGGGACAGGGCGGTCATGGCTACACCTTC
TRBV6-6	few	14	TRBD1	TRBJ1-1	CASRPGQAGTEAFF	TGTGCCAGCAGGCCTGGACAGGCTGGCACTGAAGCTTTCTTT
TRBV29-1	NA	13	NA	TRBJ2-7	CSVEDGLRGEQYF	TGCAGCGTTGAAGATGGACTACGGGGCGAGCAGTACTTC